In its sample, the clone carrying this T cell receptor (beta chain) was seen a few times. This entry comes from a study of response to subunit inactivated influenza vaccine. Each CDR3 protein is one row after TCRdb ran MiXCR on the RT-PCR reads. The sample has 500,000 to 600,000 distinct CDR3 sequences, approximately 15% seen once. The CDR3 contains 16 residues. V shed 1 base and J shed 0 bases, with 11 bases lying between them. The source was CD4+ T cells sorted from PBMCs, collected roughly 24 months after vaccination. This TCR derives from a man between 50 and 70 years old who received an inactivated influenza vaccine. The V and J genes are TRBV12-3 or TRBV12-4 and TRBJ2-3, with a possible D match to TRBD1 (6 bases). For the CDR3, the DNA is TGTGCCAGCAGTTTAGACAGGGCCATAAGCACAGATACGCAGTATTTT. It yields the protein CASSLDRAISTDTQYF.